A selection of T cell receptor beta chains follows, all from one sample in a study of cytomegalovirus exposure and HLA in healthy donors. This table comes from immunoSEQ multiplex PCR, and its TCRdb copy is limited to in-frame clones, with some not included. The sample contains over 90,000 clones, 63% of which appear only once. Sequencing was performed on PBMCs. The origin of the receptors is a human donor in good health. Each CDR3 is given with its conserved first and last residue. The order of the fields is J gene, V gene, CDR3 length, CDR3 protein.

j_call: TRBJ2-3; v_call: TRBV15; cdr3_length: 16; cdr3_aa: CATSSVGGRATDTQYF
j_call: TRBJ2-4; v_call: TRBV4-1; cdr3_length: 16; cdr3_aa: CASSHGSGTRKNIQYF
j_call: TRBJ1-1; v_call: TRBV11-2; cdr3_length: 15; cdr3_aa: CASSPVGPGNTEAFF
j_call: TRBJ1-1; v_call: TRBV27; cdr3_length: 16; cdr3_aa: CASSFRGTGRNTEAFF
j_call: TRBJ2-5; v_call: TRBV5-1; cdr3_length: 16; cdr3_aa: CASSLWGQGLEETQYF
j_call: TRBJ2-5; v_call: TRBV11-3; cdr3_length: 12; cdr3_aa: CASSLDSETQYF
j_call: TRBJ1-5; v_call: TRBV28; cdr3_length: 15; cdr3_aa: CASSFVGVQGQPQHF
j_call: TRBJ2-3; v_call: TRBV6-5; cdr3_length: 14; cdr3_aa: CASRGPGGSDTQYF
j_call: TRBJ2-5; v_call: TRBV4-1; cdr3_length: 18; cdr3_aa: CASSQGSGVRATRETQYF
j_call: TRBJ2-1; v_call: TRBV12-5; cdr3_length: 14; cdr3_aa: CASGSSGRRNEQFF
j_call: TRBJ2-5; v_call: TRBV12-5; cdr3_length: 15; cdr3_aa: CASGLDRGLGETQYF
j_call: TRBJ2-1; v_call: TRBV7-8; cdr3_length: 16; cdr3_aa: CASSPTPGVGTNEQFF
j_call: TRBJ2-7; v_call: TRBV29-1; cdr3_length: 19; cdr3_aa: CSVRRSVLAGGPPSYEQYF
j_call: TRBJ2-7; v_call: TRBV7-2; cdr3_length: 16; cdr3_aa: CASSLVPRGPPYEQYF
j_call: TRBJ2-7; v_call: TRBV6-5; cdr3_length: 14; cdr3_aa: CASSYGRTKYEQYF
j_call: TRBJ1-6; v_call: TRBV6-1; cdr3_length: 16; cdr3_aa: CASSEQLSSYNSPLHF
j_call: TRBJ1-1; v_call: TRBV5-1; cdr3_length: 18; cdr3_aa: CASSGGAGQGDFGIEAFF
j_call: TRBJ1-4; v_call: TRBV18; cdr3_length: 15; cdr3_aa: CASSRQGANNEKLFF
j_call: TRBJ2-7; v_call: TRBV6-6; cdr3_length: 14; cdr3_aa: CASSYTGTGAEQYF
j_call: TRBJ2-1; v_call: TRBV11-2; cdr3_length: 16; cdr3_aa: CASSLLLRTAKNEQFF
j_call: TRBJ2-7; v_call: TRBV29-1; cdr3_length: 12; cdr3_aa: CSVGASSYEQYF
j_call: TRBJ2-7; v_call: TRBV4-2; cdr3_length: 19; cdr3_aa: CASSDGRGTSGRAGYEQYF
j_call: TRBJ2-3; v_call: TRBV7-6; cdr3_length: 16; cdr3_aa: CASSSLTSGRTDTQYF
j_call: TRBJ2-3; v_call: TRBV27; cdr3_length: 19; cdr3_aa: CASSLFYGSSGSTSDTQYF
j_call: TRBJ2-7; v_call: TRBV7-2; cdr3_length: 18; cdr3_aa: CASSLGPGLAGGGGEQYF
j_call: TRBJ1-2; v_call: TRBV30; cdr3_length: 16; cdr3_aa: CAWTPGGGRGSYGYTF
j_call: TRBJ1-1; v_call: TRBV10-3; cdr3_length: 13; cdr3_aa: CAIGMREDTEAFF
j_call: TRBJ2-6; v_call: TRBV30; cdr3_length: 14; cdr3_aa: CAWEGVRGANVLTF
j_call: TRBJ2-1; v_call: TRBV4-1; cdr3_length: 16; cdr3_aa: CASSQAVAGGDNEQFF
j_call: TRBJ1-1; v_call: TRBV10-1; cdr3_length: 17; cdr3_aa: CASSDPLHSTGATEAFF
j_call: TRBJ2-5; v_call: TRBV27; cdr3_length: 13; cdr3_aa: CASSLWAAETQYF
j_call: TRBJ2-1; v_call: TRBV5-1; cdr3_length: 15; cdr3_aa: CASRGGSISYNEQFF
j_call: TRBJ2-2; v_call: TRBV5-5; cdr3_length: 14; cdr3_aa: CASSFGWSTGELFF
j_call: TRBJ2-7; v_call: TRBV10-2; cdr3_length: 15; cdr3_aa: CASSDVRQGGYEQYF
j_call: TRBJ1-3; v_call: TRBV5-1; cdr3_length: 14; cdr3_aa: CASSSQGSGNTIYF
j_call: TRBJ1-2; v_call: TRBV28; cdr3_length: 15; cdr3_aa: CASSIRQGAMSGYTF
j_call: TRBJ2-1; v_call: TRBV7-9; cdr3_length: 14; cdr3_aa: CASSSRQGRNEQFF
j_call: TRBJ2-3; v_call: TRBV13; cdr3_length: 15; cdr3_aa: CASSTGLASTDTQYF
j_call: TRBJ1-2; v_call: TRBV30; cdr3_length: 14; cdr3_aa: CAWSGTGGGYGYTF
j_call: TRBJ1-4; v_call: TRBV11-2; cdr3_length: 16; cdr3_aa: CASSVRPGGGNEKLFF
j_call: TRBJ1-1; v_call: TRBV6-5; cdr3_length: 13; cdr3_aa: CASSYLGQGEAFF
j_call: TRBJ2-7; v_call: TRBV4-1; cdr3_length: 15; cdr3_aa: CASSQESRGQDEQYF
j_call: TRBJ2-2; v_call: TRBV30; cdr3_length: 14; cdr3_aa: CAWSVLHNTGELFF
j_call: TRBJ1-2; v_call: TRBV10-2; cdr3_length: 12; cdr3_aa: CASSDQTAGVTF
j_call: TRBJ1-4; v_call: TRBV7-2; cdr3_length: 14; cdr3_aa: CASSRRIADEKLFF
j_call: TRBJ2-1; v_call: TRBV19; cdr3_length: 17; cdr3_aa: CASHPPPGDRTYNEQFF
j_call: TRBJ2-3; v_call: TRBV5-1; cdr3_length: 15; cdr3_aa: CASSLQDTNTDTQYF
j_call: TRBJ2-2; v_call: TRBV5-4; cdr3_length: 14; cdr3_aa: CASSPGQNTGELFF